This T cell receptor (beta chain) was captured in a study of T-cell memory formation after mild COVID-19. About the research overall: Clusters were largely donor specific. Broader study findings: Clones from the second wave (peaking day 37) had unconfirmed SARS-CoV-2 specificity. Contracting clones, day 15 to 85, had balanced CD4/CD8, and later expanders favored CD4+.

Germline loops: CDR1 MDHEN, CDR2 SYDVKM. The CDR3 length is 11 residues. The V gene lost 3 bases and the J gene lost 6 bases, with 5 bases spanning the gap. Of note for this clonotype: As yet, its antigen is unknown.

The TCR alpha and TCR beta cDNA libraries, bearing sample barcodes and UMIs, were generated by 5'RACE using constant-segment primers. Each CDR3 protein is one row after TCRdb ran MiXCR on the 5' RACE reads. There are around 340,000 distinct CDR3 sequences in the sample; about an eighth occur only once, and over 20% lies in the top ten. This receptor was identified in a man younger than 30 who had mild COVID-19 (a few samples of this study predate the infection). Cell type and time point are not known. V and J are TRBV28 and TRBJ1-1; D remains unclear. Sequenced sample: PBMCs or a T cell subset sorted from them (not recorded which). CDR3 in DNA: TGTGCCAGCAGTTTTTATTCTGAAGCTTTCTTT. Its translation: CASSFYSEAFF.